The rows below give T cell receptor beta chains drawn from one sample of a study of cytomegalovirus exposure and HLA in healthy donors. The assay was immunoSEQ multiplex PCR, and TCRdb's table has in-frame clones only and misses some. The sample shows 180,000 or so clones, about 80% of them seen only once. Sequencing was carried out using PBMCs. All receptors come from a man in his late teens or twenties in good health and CMV-seronegative. CDR3s include the opening cysteine and the closing phenylalanine or tryptophan. The D gene is left open where the match is weak. Size is omitted from some rows. Given values are once, few, many or a class for expanded clones.

abundance: -
d_gene: -
len: 15
v_gene: TRBV4-1
j_gene: TRBJ2-1
CDR3aa: CASSPRVGNYNEQFF
CDR3nt: TGCGCCAGCAGCCCCAGGGTGGGGAACTACAATGAGCAGTTCTTC

abundance: -
d_gene: -
len: 13
v_gene: TRBV4-3
j_gene: TRBJ1-2
CDR3aa: CASSQEALYGYTF
CDR3nt: TGCGCCAGCAGCCAAGAAGCCCTCTATGGCTACACCTTC

abundance: -
d_gene: -
len: 14
v_gene: TRBV7-8
j_gene: TRBJ1-1
CDR3aa: CASSFGQTNTEAFF
CDR3nt: TGTGCCAGCAGCTTTGGGCAAACGAACACTGAAGCTTTCTTT

abundance: -
d_gene: -
len: 12
v_gene: TRBV7-2
j_gene: TRBJ2-5
CDR3aa: CASSLQGETQYF
CDR3nt: TGTGCCAGCAGTCTGCAGGGAGAGACCCAGTACTTC

abundance: -
d_gene: TRBD2
len: 16
v_gene: TRBV7-9
j_gene: TRBJ2-1
CDR3aa: CASSPTAGLSYNEQFF
CDR3nt: TGTGCCAGCAGCCCCACGGCGGGACTATCCTACAATGAGCAGTTCTTC

abundance: many
d_gene: TRBD1
len: 12
v_gene: TRBV6-5
j_gene: TRBJ1-1
CDR3aa: CASSRQGGEAFF
CDR3nt: TGTGCCAGCAGTCGACAGGGGGGTGAAGCTTTCTTT

abundance: -
d_gene: -
len: 14
v_gene: TRBV2
j_gene: TRBJ2-1
CDR3aa: CASSGLARVGEQFF
CDR3nt: TGTGCCAGCAGTGGGCTAGCGAGGGTGGGTGAGCAGTTCTTC

abundance: few
d_gene: TRBD2
len: 15
v_gene: TRBV5-5
j_gene: TRBJ2-5
CDR3aa: CASSTLAGGQETQYF
CDR3nt: TGTGCCAGCAGCACCCTAGCGGGGGGCCAAGAGACCCAGTACTTC

abundance: once
d_gene: -
len: 13
v_gene: TRBV6-5
j_gene: TRBJ1-2
CDR3aa: CASSPADSYGYTF
CDR3nt: TGTGCCAGCAGTCCGGCAGACAGCTATGGCTACACCTTC

abundance: -
d_gene: -
len: 14
v_gene: TRBV7-6
j_gene: TRBJ2-7
CDR3aa: CASSSGTYTYEQYF
CDR3nt: TGTGCCAGCAGCTCCGGGACATATACCTACGAGCAGTACTTC

abundance: -
d_gene: TRBD1
len: 14
v_gene: TRBV7-9
j_gene: TRBJ2-1
CDR3aa: CASSLQGVDNEQFF
CDR3nt: TGTGCCAGCAGCTTACAGGGGGTGGACAATGAGCAGTTCTTC

abundance: -
d_gene: -
len: 15
v_gene: TRBV25-1
j_gene: TRBJ1-2
CDR3aa: CASSDSERSTYGYTF
CDR3nt: TGTGCCAGCAGTGACTCGGAGAGAAGCACATATGGCTACACCTTC

abundance: -
d_gene: -
len: 14
v_gene: TRBV25-1
j_gene: TRBJ1-5
CDR3aa: CASSDYRSNQPQHF
CDR3nt: TGTGCCAGCAGTGACTACAGAAGCAATCAGCCCCAGCATTTT

abundance: -
d_gene: TRBD2
len: 16
v_gene: TRBV7-3
j_gene: TRBJ2-5
CDR3aa: CASSSRGGGRVETQYF
CDR3nt: TGTGCCAGCAGCTCCCGCGGGGGGGGGCGCGTAGAGACCCAGTACTTC

abundance: -
d_gene: -
len: 16
v_gene: TRBV5-5
j_gene: TRBJ1-1
CDR3aa: CASSLAGGGEFAEAFF
CDR3nt: TGTGCCAGCAGCTTGGCCGGAGGTGGGGAGTTCGCTGAAGCTTTCTTT

abundance: -
d_gene: TRBD2
len: 15
v_gene: TRBV7-2
j_gene: TRBJ2-1
CDR3aa: CASSLGPGGYNEQFF
CDR3nt: TGTGCCAGCAGCTTAGGGCCGGGAGGGTACAATGAGCAGTTCTTC

abundance: -
d_gene: TRBD1
len: 15
v_gene: TRBV6-6
j_gene: TRBJ2-7
CDR3aa: CASSFSGTGAYEQYF
CDR3nt: TGTGCCAGCAGTTTTTCCGGGACAGGGGCCTACGAGCAGTACTTC

abundance: -
d_gene: TRBD2
len: 15
v_gene: TRBV10-2
j_gene: TRBJ2-1
CDR3aa: CASRRLAGDYNEQFF
CDR3nt: TGCGCCAGCAGACGACTAGCGGGGGACTACAATGAGCAGTTCTTC